One sample yielded the 28 T cell receptor beta chains listed below, sequenced in a study of T cell repertoires in cytomegalovirus infection. TCRdb fed the reads into MiXCR, producing one record per CDR3 protein. This table holds about 570,000 distinct CDR3 sequences, roughly 42% found once. Their target antigens are unknown. The material sequenced was cultured PBMCs, taken from culture after CMV antigen stimulation. The origin of the receptors is a human donor in good health (CMV status not recorded). Some clones in this sample may be carry-over from other donors' samples.

The chain couples TRBV19 to TRBJ1-2; D is unresolved. The CDR3 is made up of 13 amino acids. The germline V and J ends were trimmed by 7 bases and 0 bases, with 9 bases remaining between them. Germline V gives CDR1 LNHDA, CDR2 SQIVND (reference sequence). CDR3 bases: TGTGCCAGTACTTGGAGAGCTAACTATGGCTACACCTTC. Its protein product is CASTWRANYGYTF.

This clonotype was picked up many times. This chain links TRBV7-2 with TRBJ1-5; the match to TRBD1 covers 9 bases. CDR3 length equals 14 residues. The V gene end was trimmed by 5 bases and the J gene end by 4 bases; junction bases not matched to a gene: 3. Looked up from germline, CDR1 is SGHTA and CDR2 is FQGNSA. The CDR3 sequence: CASSRQGGNQPQHF. The CDR3 DNA reads TGTGCCAGCAGCAGACAGGGGGGTAATCAGCCCCAGCATTTT.

The chain combines TRBV7-2 with TRBJ2-1; D unresolved. The CDR3 spans 12 residues. The germline CDR1 and CDR2 sequences are SGHTA and FQGNSA. Trimming removed 5 bases at V and 9 bases at J, with 11 bases between. The CDR3 DNA reads as TGTGCCAGCAGCCCGGGTAGGGTTGAGCAGTTCTTC. Protein product: CASSPGRVEQFF.

The chain joins TRBV28 to TRBJ1-1; 8 bases align to TRBD1. The CDR3 loop spans 15 amino acids. Germline V gene sequence: CDR1 MDHEN, CDR2 SYDVKM. J gave up 4 bases and V 2 bases, and 6 bases lay outside the gene matches. CDR3: CASSLQGAGGTEAFF. CDR3 nucleotides: TGTGCCAGCAGTTTACAGGGGGCCGGAGGCACTGAAGCTTTCTTT.

The sample holds a few counts of this clonotype. J is TRBJ2-1 and V is TRBV7-9; 10 bases are a match to TRBD1. Trimming at V came to 6 bases and at J to 5 bases, leaving 4 bases not matched to a gene. Germline-derived CDR1 and CDR2 are SEHNR and FQNEAQ (reference sequence). This CDR3 is built from 14 residues. CDR3 DNA: TGTGCCAGCAGACCCGGACAGGGGGACAATGAGCAGTTCTTC. It translates to CASRPGQGDNEQFF.

The CDR3 DNA is TGTGCCAGCAGCTCTGGGAGGGAGAATGAGCAGTTCTTC. Translated, it gives CASSSGRENEQFF. The V gene is TRBV7-8, the J gene TRBJ2-1; 7 bases agree with TRBD2. The CDR3 covers 13 residues. The germline CDR1 and CDR2 sequences are SGHVS and FQNEAQ. V gave up 4 bases and J gave up 7 bases; unmatched junction bases: 4.

This clonotype was counted at least ten times. This chain connects TRBV7-2 to TRBJ2-3; 9 nucleotides line up with TRBD1. V was pared by 0 bases and J by 5 bases, with 3 bases of the junction left unmatched. Germline V gene lookup returns CDR1 SGHTA and CDR2 FQGNSA. The CDR3 runs 15 residues. The CDR3 nucleotides are TGTGCCAGCAGCTTAGCCCGGACAGGGGTAGATACGCAGTATTTT. Amino acids: CASSLARTGVDTQYF.

This clonotype was picked up a small number of times. The gene calls are TRBV28 and TRBJ1-4; D is undetermined. The V gene lost 6 bases and the J gene lost 7 bases, with 21 bases spanning the gap. CDR3 size: 16 residues. CDR1 is MDHEN and CDR2 is SYDVKM in the germline V gene. CDR3 coding DNA: TGTGCCAGCAGACCAACCCCGGGTGTCTCGGGTGAAAAACTGTTTTTT. Amino acid sequence: CASRPTPGVSGEKLFF.

V is TRBV20-1 and J is TRBJ2-2; no reliable D call. The CDR3 spans 13 residues. Germline CDR1 is DFQATT and CDR2 is SNEGSKA (reference sequence). The V end lost 4 bases, the J end lost 7 bases, and 13 bases lay between the germline ends. The CDR3 protein is CSANRVNFGELFF. The CDR3 DNA follows: TGCAGTGCTAACCGGGTAAACTTCGGGGAGCTGTTTTTT.

The J gene is TRBJ2-4, the V gene TRBV7-4; 7 bases fit TRBD1. CDR1 is SGHVT, CDR2 SQSDAQ, per germline. V lost 1 base to trimming and J lost 8 bases; unmatched junction nucleotides: 23. The CDR3 runs to 20 residues. The CDR3 loop is CASSLGDLKRTGQRKDIQYF. CDR3 in DNA: TGTGCCAGCAGCTTAGGAGATTTAAAGCGGACAGGTCAACGGAAGGACATTCAGTACTTC.

The J gene is TRBJ1-5, the V gene TRBV12-3 or TRBV12-4; 7 nucleotides line up with TRBD1. The J segment lost 4 bases and the V segment lost 8 bases, leaving 5 bases of the junction unmatched. The CDR3 length is 13 residues. CDR3 sequence reads: CASGMDRNQPQHF. The DNA of the CDR3 is TGTGCCAGCGGGATGGACAGGAATCAGCCCCAGCATTTT.

The chain combines TRBV12-3 or TRBV12-4 with TRBJ1-4; 8 nucleotides agree with TRBD1. Losses at the gene ends were 3 bases for V and 8 bases for J; bases not matched to a gene: 11. The CDR3 is 16 amino acids. CDR3 sequence (DNA): TGTGCCAGCAGTTTGGGGCCTGGACAGGGAGAAGAAAAACTGTTTTTT. Protein: CASSLGPGQGEEKLFF.

V is TRBV6-2 or TRBV6-3 and J is TRBJ2-3; 7 positions match TRBD2. In germline, CDR1 is MNHEY, CDR2 SVGEGT. Trimming removed 6 bases from V and 4 bases from J; junction bases left unmatched: 10. This CDR3 contains 15 residues. In DNA, the CDR3 is TGTGCCAGCAGACAACCAAGCGGGGATGCAGATACGCAGTATTTT. Translation gives CASRQPSGDADTQYF.

This clonotype was counted between two and nine times. This rearrangement joins TRBV7-9 to TRBJ2-6; possible D gene TRBD2, 5 bases. Trimming cost V 5 bases and J 0 bases, with 17 bases left between them. The CDR3 is 18 residues long. Germline lookup yields CDR1 SEHNR and CDR2 FQNEAQ (reference sequence). The CDR3 DNA reads TGTGCCAGCAGCCCCCCGCGAGGGCAGACCTCTGGGGCCAACGTCCTGACTTTC. It codes for CASSPPRGQTSGANVLTF.

The CDR3 DNA reads TGTGCCAGCAGCTTAAGGGGTGCAGGGGCCTCTAATGAAAAACTGTTTTTT. Protein product: CASSLRGAGASNEKLFF. The V gene is TRBV7-9, the J gene TRBJ1-4; a weak D match, TRBD1 (6 bases). CDR3 length: 17 amino acids. V was pared by 2 bases and J by 3 bases, with 16 bases between. Germline-derived CDR1 and CDR2 are SEHNR and FQNEAQ (reference sequence). The full variable domain, its missing parts supplied by reference TRBV7-9 and TRBJ1-4, is DTGVSQNPRHKITKRGQNVTFRCDPISEHNRLYWYRQTLGQGPEFLTYFQNEAQLEKSRLLSDRFSAERPKGSFSTLEIQRTEQGDSAMYLCASSLRGAGASNEKLFFGSGTQLSVL.

The chain combines TRBV5-5 with TRBJ2-7, with 8 bases fitting TRBD1. The CDR3 contains 15 residues. V trimming: 4 bases; J trimming: 2 bases; junction bases outside the gene matches: 8. The germline gives CDR1 SGHKS, CDR2 YYEKEE (reference sequence). For the CDR3, the DNA is TGTGCCAGCAGCCGAACAGGGGGTCAAACCTACGAGCAGTACTTC. Protein sequence: CASSRTGGQTYEQYF.

V gene TRBV4-1 combines with J gene TRBJ1-3; D uncertain. V lost 0 bases and J 4 bases, leaving 7 bases between the germline ends. CDR1 MGHRA and CDR2 YSYEKL come from the germline V gene. The CDR3 covers 14 residues. The CDR3 here is CASSQDAKGNTIYF. Written as DNA, the CDR3 is TGCGCCAGCAGCCAAGATGCGAAGGGAAACACCATATATTTT.

This chain uses TRBV6-1 with TRBJ2-3, with 11 nucleotides matching TRBD2. The CDR3 totals 15 residues. Germline V CDR1 and CDR2: MNHNS, SASEGT. V lost 6 bases to trimming and J lost 6 bases; unmatched junction nucleotides: 8. The CDR3 protein is CASRLAGVTEDTQYF. As DNA, the CDR3 is TGTGCCAGCAGACTAGCGGGGGTGACGGAGGATACGCAGTATTTT.

This clonotype showed up just a few times. The gene calls are TRBV7-2 and TRBJ2-3; D call uncertain. The V gene lost 5 bases and the J gene lost 9 bases, with 15 bases spanning the gap. CDR3 length: 13 residues. CDR1 and CDR2 from the germline V gene are SGHTA and FQGNSA. CDR3 in amino acids: CASSPVVEVTQYF. In DNA, the CDR3 is TGTGCCAGCAGCCCGGTTGTAGAGGTCACGCAGTATTTT.

This chain's CDR3 is CASSVSRPGGSYEQYF. Written as DNA, the CDR3 is TGTGCCAGCAGCGTAAGTCGGCCGGGGGGCTCCTACGAGCAGTACTTC. The chain carries TRBV7-2 and TRBJ2-7, with 7 bases that match TRBD2. This CDR3 is 16 amino acids long. Germline-derived CDR1 and CDR2 are SGHTA and FQGNSA. J was trimmed by 0 bases and V by 5 bases; bases with no gene match: 10.

The rearrangement uses TRBV4-3 and TRBJ1-5; D might be TRBD1 (5 bases). In germline, CDR1 is LGHNA, CDR2 YSLEER. The ends were cut back, 0 bases at V and 0 bases at J, with 15 bases in the middle. The CDR3 loop spans 18 amino acids. The CDR3 bases are TGCGCCAGCAGCCAAGATAGAACAGGCCTAACTAGCAATCAGCCCCAGCATTTT. This gives the protein CASSQDRTGLTSNQPQHF.

This clonotype was detected a few times. This sequence joins TRBV4-3 and TRBJ1-1; possible D gene TRBD1, 6 bases. V was trimmed by 0 bases and J by 0 bases, leaving 14 bases between them. CDR3 length equals 17 residues. The V gene's germline CDR1 is LGHNA and CDR2 YSLEER. The CDR3: CASSQDVSRTVNTEAFF. DNA of the CDR3: TGCGCCAGCAGCCAAGACGTTTCCAGGACAGTGAACACTGAAGCTTTCTTT.

The V call is TRBV7-2, the J call TRBJ2-2, with a weak D call TRBD2 (5 bases). The ends were cut back, 0 bases at V and 7 bases at J, with 12 bases in the middle. This CDR3 contains 15 residues. Germline CDR1 SGHTA, CDR2 FQGNSA. DNA of the CDR3: TGTGCCAGCAGCTTAGCGCTTAGCGAGGTCGGGGAGCTGTTTTTT. Protein sequence: CASSLALSEVGELFF. The full variable domain, completed using reference TRBV7-2 and TRBJ2-2, is GAGVSQSPSNKVTEKGKDVELRCDPISGHTALYWYRQSLGQGLEFLIYFQGNSAPDKSGLPSDRFSAERTGGSVSTLTIQRTQQEDSAVYLCASSLALSEVGELFFGEGSRLTVL.

This chain joins TRBV12-3 or TRBV12-4 and TRBJ1-6; D uncertain. Trimming cost V 6 bases and J 7 bases, with 10 bases left between them. The CDR3 extends over 13 amino acids. CDR3 protein: CASRSTENSPLHF. The CDR3 DNA reads TGTGCCAGCAGATCCACAGAAAATTCACCCCTCCACTTT.

The genes are TRBV7-2 and TRBJ1-4, with D maybe TRBD1 (5 bases). Trimming cost V 3 bases and J 11 bases, with 16 bases left between them. The germline CDR1 and CDR2 sequences are SGHTA and FQGNSA. The CDR3 loop spans 14 amino acids. CDR3 sequence (DNA): TGTGCCAGCAGCTTCCAGGGAGGGCGGTGGAAACTGTTTTTT. It specifies CASSFQGGRWKLFF. Combining the CDR3 with reference TRBV7-2 and TRBJ1-4 gives the whole variable domain GAGVSQSPSNKVTEKGKDVELRCDPISGHTALYWYRQSLGQGLEFLIYFQGNSAPDKSGLPSDRFSAERTGGSVSTLTIQRTQQEDSAVYLCASSFQGGRWKLFFGSGTQLSVL.

The chain couples TRBV5-4 to TRBJ1-2, with D perhaps TRBD1 (5 bases). The CDR3 is 14 amino acids. Germline CDR1 SGHNT, CDR2 YYREEE (reference sequence). The germline V and J ends were trimmed by 0 bases and 4 bases, with 10 bases remaining between them. CDR3 coding DNA: TGTGCCAGCAGCTTGGTTCAGGGCAGCTATGGCTACACCTTC. It encodes CASSLVQGSYGYTF.

This clonotype was detected only a few times. This chain uses TRBV20-1 with TRBJ1-1, with D possibly matching TRBD1 (5 bases). This CDR3 spans 13 amino acids. The germline CDR1 and CDR2 sequences are DFQATT and SNEGSKA (reference sequence). The V end was cut by 6 bases, the J end by 6 bases, with 17 bases between. The CDR3 reads CSATADSGAEAFF. CDR3 DNA: TGCAGTGCAACCGCAGACAGCGGCGCTGAAGCTTTCTTT.

In its sample, this clonotype was seen a few times. V gene TRBV2 combines with J gene TRBJ1-6; possible D gene TRBD1, 5 bases. V was pared by 3 bases and J by 10 bases, with 16 bases between. This CDR3 region has 15 residues. Germline V gene sequence: CDR1 SNHLY, CDR2 FYNNEI. CDR3 DNA sequence: TGTGCCAGCAGTGATCGGGACCCCAGCCGGTCACCCCTCCACTTT. Protein product: CASSDRDPSRSPLHF.